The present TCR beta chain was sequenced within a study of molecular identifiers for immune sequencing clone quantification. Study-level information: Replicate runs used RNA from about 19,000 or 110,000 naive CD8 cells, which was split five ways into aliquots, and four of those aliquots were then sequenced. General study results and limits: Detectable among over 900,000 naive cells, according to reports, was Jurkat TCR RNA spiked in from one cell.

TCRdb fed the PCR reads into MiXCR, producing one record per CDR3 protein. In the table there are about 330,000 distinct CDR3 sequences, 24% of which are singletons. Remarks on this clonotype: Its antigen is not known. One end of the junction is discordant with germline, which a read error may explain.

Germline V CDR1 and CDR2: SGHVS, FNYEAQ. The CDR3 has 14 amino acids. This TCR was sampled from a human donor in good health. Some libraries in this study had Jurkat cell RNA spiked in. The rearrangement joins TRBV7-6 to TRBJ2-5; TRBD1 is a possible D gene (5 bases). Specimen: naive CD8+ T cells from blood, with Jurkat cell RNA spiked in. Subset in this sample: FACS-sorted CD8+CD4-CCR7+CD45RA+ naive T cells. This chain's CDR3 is CASSPDRVQEPQYF. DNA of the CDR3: TGTGCCAGCAGCCCCGACAGAGTTCAAGAGCCCCAGTACTTC.